The 29 T cell receptor beta chains listed next were all sequenced from one sample in a study of prognosis after radiotherapy for stage I lung cancer. Template was genomic DNA; TCR beta CDR3 amplified in two multiplex PCR rounds. With primers specific to each TRBV and TRBJ gene, the first-round PCR was performed. TCRdb called the multiplex PCR reads again in MiXCR, with one record for every CDR3 protein. Found here are approximately 28,000 distinct CDR3 sequences, 42% of them singletons; the top ten hold approximately 15%. Sequences were derived from PBMCs, sampled before or after stereotactic body radiation therapy (not recorded which). These receptors were taken from a donor aged 50 or older with non-small cell lung cancer.

This clonotype was seen many times. Germline and junction disagree at one end, which may indicate a read error. This rearrangement joins TRBV9 to TRBJ2-6; 7 nucleotides align to TRBD2. Germline V gene data show CDR1 as SGDLS and CDR2 as YYNGEE. This CDR3 contains 16 residues. The CDR3 loop is CASSGGGRSGANALTF. CDR3 bases: TGTGCCAGCAGCGGCGGGGGAAGGTCTGGGGCCAACGCCCTGACTTTC.

DNA for the CDR3: TGTGCCAGCAGCTTCGACAGGGGCACAGATACGCAGTATTTT. It encodes CASSFDRGTDTQYF. This chain uses TRBV7-2 with TRBJ2-3, with TRBD1 identical over 7 bases. The trim removed 3 bases at V and 1 base at J, leaving 1 base unmatched. CDR3 length: 14 amino acids. Germline V lookup: CDR1 SGHTA, CDR2 FQGNSA.

The gene calls are TRBV20-1 and TRBJ2-5, with TRBD2 identical over 11 bases. The CDR3 consists of 13 residues. Trimming took 3 bases from V and 8 from J; bases not matched to a gene: 5. From germline, CDR1 is DFQATT and CDR2 SNEGSKA (reference sequence). The CDR3 DNA sequence: TGCAGTGCTAGCCTAACTAGCGGGGGCACCCAGTACTTC. It yields the protein CSASLTSGGTQYF.

The gene calls are TRBV11-3 and TRBJ2-3, with 7 bases lining up with TRBD2. CDR3 length: 14 residues. Germline lookup yields CDR1 SGHNT and CDR2 YENEEA. V trimming: 1 base; J trimming: 5 bases; junction bases outside the gene matches: 3. The CDR3 sequence is CASSLGGGVDTQYF. CDR3 sequence (DNA): TGTGCCAGCAGCTTAGGGGGGGGTGTAGATACGCAGTATTTT.

The sample holds many counts of this clonotype. The chain couples TRBV19 to TRBJ1-1, with TRBD1 as a possible D gene (6 bases). Germline-derived CDR1 and CDR2 are LNHDA and SQIVND (reference sequence). The V and J ends lost 3 bases and 4 bases respectively, with 15 bases between them. This CDR3 region has 15 residues. DNA of the CDR3: TGTGCCAGTAGTATCGGAAGAGGACAGAGCACTGAAGCTTTCTTT. This translates into CASSIGRGQSTEAFF.

This clonotype has at least ten counts. The gene calls are TRBV7-9 and TRBJ2-5; TRBD1 or TRBD2 may be the D gene (5 bases each). The CDR3 extends over 14 amino acids. V shed 5 bases and J shed 1 base, with 11 bases lying between them. Germline lookup yields CDR1 SEHNR and CDR2 FQNEAQ (reference sequence). This CDR3 is CASSPGTAQETQYF. In nucleotides, the CDR3 is TGTGCCAGCAGCCCCGGGACGGCCCAAGAGACCCAGTACTTC. Drawing the rest from reference TRBV7-9 and TRBJ2-5, the complete variable domain is DTGVSQNPRHKITKRGQNVTFRCDPISEHNRLYWYRQTLGQGPEFLTYFQNEAQLEKSRLLSDRFSAERPKGSFSTLEIQRTEQGDSAMYLCASSPGTAQETQYFGPGTRLLVL.

Regarding this clonotype: Only one base separates this from a far larger clonotype, so it likely reflects a read error. The rearrangement links TRBV6-4 to TRBJ2-7, with TRBD1 matching 9 bases. CDR1 MRHNA and CDR2 SNTAGT come from the germline V gene. This CDR3 region has 18 residues. V gave up 7 bases and J gave up 3 bases; unmatched junction bases: 19. As DNA, the CDR3 is TGTGCCAGCATCCAGGGACAGGGAGGGAAAGGATTGTACTACGAGCAGTACTTC. It specifies CASIQGQGGKGLYYEQYF.

This clonotype appeared many times. The rearrangement uses TRBV5-4 and TRBJ1-4; 9 bases agree with TRBD1. The CDR3 extends over 16 amino acids. J lost 2 bases, V lost 4 bases, and 6 bases had no gene match. Germline V gene lookup returns CDR1 SGHNT and CDR2 YYREEE (reference sequence). CDR3 coding DNA: TGTGCCAGCAGCCCGGGACAGGGCGGGACTAATGAAAAACTGTTTTTT. This sequence encodes CASSPGQGGTNEKLFF.

In its sample, this clonotype was seen many times. The rearrangement joins TRBV6-1 to TRBJ2-5; TRBD1 is a possible D gene (6 bases). V shed 6 bases and J shed 0 bases, with 14 bases lying between them. This CDR3 has 15 residues. Germline CDR1 and CDR2: MNHNS and SASEGT. In DNA form, the CDR3 reads TGTGCCAGCAGCTCACACAGGGAAAACCAAGAGACCCAGTACTTC. As protein: CASSSHRENQETQYF.

In its sample, this clonotype was seen many times. The chain combines TRBV7-8 with TRBJ2-7; no firm D call. The CDR3 has 11 amino acids. Germline V gene lookup returns CDR1 SGHVS and CDR2 FQNEAQ. V was cut by 2 bases and J by 6 bases, with 5 bases left in between. Here the CDR3 DNA reads TGTGCCAGCAGCTTATTTAGCGAGCAGTACTTC. Encoded protein: CASSLFSEQYF.

The chain couples TRBV5-1 to TRBJ2-3; TRBD1 is a possible D gene (6 bases). Trimming left V 1 base short and J 5 bases short, with 14 bases between. CDR3 size: 15 residues. The germline gives CDR1 SGHRS, CDR2 YFSETQ. This chain's CDR3 is CASSLTGNLLDTQYF. DNA for the CDR3: TGCGCCAGCAGCTTGACAGGGAACTTATTAGATACGCAGTATTTT.

With respect to this clonotype: A far more abundant clone sits one base away, making this likely a read error. This rearrangement joins TRBV27 to TRBJ1-6; the D is unclear. Germline-derived CDR1 and CDR2 are MNHEY and SMNVEV (reference sequence). Trimming removed 7 bases from V and 7 bases from J, with 17 bases in between. CDR3 length: 15 residues. Here the CDR3 DNA reads TGTGCCAGCATTACCCTGATCGGGTTGAATTCACCCCTCCACTTT. This sequence encodes CASITLIGLNSPLHF.

The DNA of the CDR3 is TGTGCCAGCAGCTTATCCGGGGCCGCGGATACGCAGTATTTT. The encoded protein is CASSLSGAADTQYF. This chain joins TRBV7-3 and TRBJ2-3; D may match TRBD1 or TRBD2 (5 bases each). The CDR3 runs to 14 residues. Germline lookup yields CDR1 SGHTA and CDR2 FQGTGA. V was trimmed by 2 bases and J by 6 bases, leaving 12 bases between them.

Note on this clonotype: The junction and the germline gene differ at one end; a read error may be behind it. The chain joins TRBV28 to TRBJ2-2, with D maybe TRBD1 (6 bases). The germline V gene has CDR1 MDHEN and CDR2 SYDVKM. The CDR3 covers 15 residues. In DNA form, the CDR3 reads TGTGCCAGCAGACCCGACAGGTGTCACACCGGGGAGTTGTTTTTT. Translating it yields CASRPDRCHTGELFF.

As for this clonotype: A much bigger clone sits one base away, suggesting this may be a read error. The gene calls are TRBV6-2 or TRBV6-3 and TRBJ1-4; D gene uncertain. CDR1 is MNHEY and CDR2 is SVGEGT in the germline V gene. CDR3 size: 16 residues. V was trimmed by 8 bases and J by 8 bases, leaving 24 bases between them. The CDR3 nucleotides read TGTGCCAGCGGTGAATTTGGAGGGCAGTGTGACGAAAAACTGTTTTTT. Translating gives CASGEFGGQCDEKLFF.

As concerns this clonotype: It is likely a read error: a sequence one base away is far more abundant. V gene TRBV6-2 or TRBV6-3 combines with J gene TRBJ1-4, with D possibly being TRBD1 (6 bases). CDR3 length equals 14 residues. Germline CDR1 MNHEY, CDR2 SVGEGT. This CDR3 is CASIYSGDWEKLFF. In DNA form, the CDR3 reads TGTGCCAGCATTTACTCAGGGGATTGGGAAAAACTGTTTTTT.

The V and J genes are TRBV3-1 and TRBJ2-2; 7 bases line up with TRBD1. The CDR3 length is 14 residues. Looked up from germline, CDR1 is LGHDT and CDR2 is YNNKEL (reference sequence). Germline trimming cut 3 bases from V and 4 bases from J; bases unmatched to any gene: 2. The CDR3 loop is CASSQAGGTGELFF. The CDR3 DNA sequence: TGTGCCAGCAGCCAGGCAGGGGGCACCGGGGAGCTGTTTTTT.

This clonotype was counted ten times or more. The chain joins TRBV28 to TRBJ2-3; D remains unclear. The ends were cut back, 7 bases at V and 10 bases at J, with 21 bases in the middle. The CDR3 is 14 amino acids. CDR1 and CDR2 from the germline V gene are MDHEN and SYDVKM. CDR3 DNA: TGTGCCAGCACTCCTAATGAAGTCCTAAGGGCGCAGTATTTT. Translated: CASTPNEVLRAQYF.

The chain is built from TRBV7-9 and TRBJ2-2; possible D gene TRBD2, 6 bases. The CDR3 loop spans 15 amino acids. With 5 bases removed from V and 1 base from J, the gap between germline ends came to 11 bases. CDR1 is SEHNR, CDR2 FQNEAQ, per germline (reference sequence). CDR3 protein: CASSAGTQNTGELFF. CDR3 DNA sequence: TGTGCCAGCAGCGCCGGGACTCAGAACACCGGGGAGCTGTTTTTT.

The chain links TRBV7-2 to TRBJ2-5, with 15 bases lining up with TRBD2. Per germline, CDR1 SGHTA and CDR2 FQGNSA. Unmatched junction bases numbered 6, after V lost 7 bases and J lost 3 bases. CDR3 length equals 16 residues. The CDR3 DNA reads as TGTGCCAGCATCAGCCGGACTAGCGGGAGGGAAGAGACCCAGTACTTC. Translated, it gives CASISRTSGREETQYF. Together with reference TRBV7-2 and TRBJ2-5, the CDR3 gives the full variable domain: GAGVSQSPSNKVTEKGKDVELRCDPISGHTALYWYRQSLGQGLEFLIYFQGNSAPDKSGLPSDRFSAERTGGSVSTLTIQRTQQEDSAVYLCASISRTSGREETQYFGPGTRLLVL.

In regard to this clonotype: A single base is all that separates this from a far larger clone, so a read error is likely. The chain carries TRBV6-8 and TRBJ1-2; no clear D gene. The V gene's germline CDR1 is MNHGY and CDR2 SAAAGT. The CDR3 consists of 13 residues. The V end was cut by 7 bases, the J end by 5 bases, with 14 bases between. The CDR3 nucleotides read TGTGCCAGCACCTCGTGGGTGAAGTATGGCTACACCTTC. Protein product: CASTSWVKYGYTF.

As for this clonotype: A junction end diverges from the germline sequence, so it may reflect a read error. The chain couples TRBV7-9 to TRBJ2-2, with D possibly matching TRBD1 (5 bases). From germline, CDR1 is SEHNR and CDR2 FQNEAQ (reference sequence). CDR3 length equals 15 residues. The CDR3 region has the DNA TGTGTCAGCAGCCCCTGGACATTGCACACCGGGGAGCTGTTTTTT. Amino acids: CVSSPWTLHTGELFF.

J is TRBJ2-1 and V is TRBV2, with TRBD1 identical over 8 bases. This CDR3 has 13 residues. Germline-derived CDR1 and CDR2 are SNHLY and FYNNEI. Trimming at V came to 7 bases and at J to 5 bases, leaving 4 bases not matched to a gene. This chain's CDR3 is CASKDRENNEQFF. The CDR3, as DNA: TGTGCCAGCAAGGACAGGGAAAACAATGAGCAGTTCTTC.

At least ten counts were recorded for this clonotype. The V gene is TRBV28, the J gene TRBJ2-1, with 7 bases matching TRBD1. The CDR3 runs to 14 residues. V dropped 5 bases and J dropped 2; count of bases not matched to a gene: 3. The germline CDR1 and CDR2 sequences are MDHEN and SYDVKM. CDR3 nucleotide sequence: TGTGCCAGCAGTCTCGGGACAGCCTACAATGAGCAGTTCTTC. Translation: CASSLGTAYNEQFF. The full variable domain, with the rest looked up from reference TRBV28 and TRBJ2-1, is DVKVTQSSRYLVKRTGEKVFLECVQDMDHENMFWYRQDPGLGLRLIYFSYDVKMKEKGDIPEGYSVSREKKERFSLILESASTNQTSMYLCASSLGTAYNEQFFGPGTRLTVL.

This clonotype was detected ten times or more. The chain is built from TRBV24-1 and TRBJ2-1; D is uncertain. Per germline, CDR1 KGHDR and CDR2 SFDVKD. CDR3 size: 17 residues. The V end was cut by 3 bases, the J end by 5 bases, with 19 bases between. The CDR3 spells CATSDLGRSRANNEQFF. The CDR3 DNA reads as TGTGCCACCAGTGATCTAGGACGGAGCCGGGCAAACAATGAGCAGTTCTTC.

A word on this clonotype: The junction departs from germline at one end; a sequencing error may be responsible. The V call is TRBV5-5, the J call TRBJ2-1; no reliable D call. This CDR3 comprises 15 residues. Germline V gene lookup returns CDR1 SGHKS and CDR2 YYEKEE (reference sequence). DNA for the CDR3: TGTGCCAGCAGCTTGTCAGTGGGCTCCTACAATGAGCACTTCTTC. The encoded protein is CASSLSVGSYNEHFF. Together with reference TRBV5-5 and TRBJ2-1, the CDR3 gives the full variable domain: DAGVTQSPTHLIKTRGQQVTLRCSPISGHKSVSWYQQVLGQGPQFIFQYYEKEERGRGNFPDRFSARQFPNYSSELNVNALLLGDSALYLCASSLSVGSYNEHFFGPGTRLTVL.

The J gene is TRBJ1-2, the V gene TRBV6-2 or TRBV6-3, with D possibly matching TRBD1 (6 bases). The ends were cut back, 2 bases at V and 2 bases at J, with 18 bases in the middle. The CDR3 is 17 residues long. Germline loops: CDR1 MNHEY, CDR2 SVGEGT. CDR3 in DNA: TGTGCCAGCAGTTACGACATGACAGGACGGAGGAACTATGGCTACACCTTC. Translation: CASSYDMTGRRNYGYTF.

As for this clonotype: Germline and junction disagree at one end, which may indicate a read error. V and J are TRBV20-1 and TRBJ2-5; TRBD2 is a possible D gene (5 bases). CDR1 and CDR2 from the germline V gene are DFQATT and SNEGSKA (reference sequence). This CDR3 has 13 residues. This CDR3 reads CSAGGRQQETEYF. DNA of the CDR3: TGCAGTGCTGGAGGCAGGCAGCAAGAGACCGAGTACTTC.

Regarding this clonotype: It is likely a read error: a sequence one base away is far more abundant. V usage is TRBV11-3 and J usage is TRBJ1-6; no clear D. The germline V gene encodes CDR1 SGHNT and CDR2 YENEEA. The CDR3 extends over 14 amino acids. The CDR3 loop reads CTSSRPRDNSPLHF. The DNA of the CDR3 is TGTACCAGCAGCCGACCGAGAGATAATTCACCCCTCCACTTT.